This T cell receptor beta chain was found in a study of beta chain features in type 1 diabetes. Blood was collected once per donor into heparin, averaging roughly 120 mL. Naive, central memory, regulatory and stem cell-like memory cells within the CD4+ compartment were sorted using CD45RO/CCR7/CD25/CD127/CD95/CD27. This clone came up a few times. Antigen specificity is unknown. CDR1 is SGHTA, CDR2 FQGNSA, per germline. This CDR3 contains 14 residues. The germline V and J ends were trimmed by 5 bases and 4 bases, with 12 bases remaining between them. Sequenced material consisted of expressed TCRB transcripts (all of the isolated RNA was reverse transcribed). This table comes from immunoSEQ multiplex PCR, and its TCRdb copy is limited to in-frame clones, with some not included. The sample holds approximately 340,000 clones, approximately 15% seen once. Overall study findings and caveats: Type 1 diabetes patients had TCRB CDR3s that were shorter (moderately but significantly so) in all four CD4+ subsets. The naive, central memory and Treg TCRB repertoires showed an apparent similarity that was greater among patients than among healthy donors.

The V gene is TRBV7-2, the J gene TRBJ2-1, with D perhaps matching TRBD1 (6 bases). This receptor was taken from a woman aged 18-29 years in good health. Sequenced input: naive CD4+ T cells from blood. The CDR3 loop is CASSRTQGYNEQFF. The CDR3 DNA is TGTGCCAGCAGCCGAACACAGGGTTACAATGAGCAGTTCTTC.